This T cell receptor beta chain was identified in a study of tumor-infiltrating lymphocytes in localized non-small cell lung cancer. Whole-study context: Resected tumor was paired with non-adjacent uninvolved lung from the same patient.

Clones were sequenced by immunoSEQ multiplex PCR, and TCRdb holds only the in-frame ones, with some missing. The table has more than 10,000 clones, 79% seen once. Worth noting for this clone: What it recognizes is unknown.

Findings of the study overall: No link was found between tumor T-cell fraction and recurrence-free survival. Available tissue quantity limited TCR sequencing to a patient subset. Different pieces of the same tissue were used for each assay.

Sequences were obtained from lung tumor tissue. The source of this sequence is a human donor with non-small cell lung cancer.

The CDR3 coding sequence is TGTGCCAGCAGCTTGGACAGGGGGCTTGAAGCTTTCTTT. Translating it yields CASSLDRGLEAFF. V gene TRBV5-5 combines with J gene TRBJ1-1, with 9 bases lining up with TRBD1. From germline, CDR1 is SGHKS and CDR2 YYEKEE (reference sequence). Unmatched junction bases numbered 1, after V lost 0 bases and J lost 7 bases. This CDR3 has 13 residues. Full variable domain (missing parts from reference TRBV5-5 and TRBJ1-1): DAGVTQSPTHLIKTRGQQVTLRCSPISGHKSVSWYQQVLGQGPQFIFQYYEKEERGRGNFPDRFSARQFPNYSSELNVNALLLGDSALYLCASSLDRGLEAFFGQGTRLTVV.